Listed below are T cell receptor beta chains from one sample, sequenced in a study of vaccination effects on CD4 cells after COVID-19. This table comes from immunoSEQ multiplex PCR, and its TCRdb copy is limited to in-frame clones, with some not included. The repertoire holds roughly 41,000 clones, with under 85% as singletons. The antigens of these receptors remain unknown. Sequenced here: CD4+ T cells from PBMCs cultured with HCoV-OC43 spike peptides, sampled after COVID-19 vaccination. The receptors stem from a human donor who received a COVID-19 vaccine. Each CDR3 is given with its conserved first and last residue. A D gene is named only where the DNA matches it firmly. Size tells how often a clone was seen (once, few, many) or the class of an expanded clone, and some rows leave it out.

CDR3: CASSQEGLGPQGEQYF
DNA: TGTGCCAGCAGCCAAGAGGGGTTGGGGCCTCAAGGGGAGCAGTACTTC
size: .
V: TRBV4-2
J: TRBJ2-7
D: .

CDR3: CASSPTGGNTDTQYF
DNA: TGTGCCAGCAGTCCGACAGGGGGCAACACAGATACGCAGTATTTT
size: .
V: TRBV2
J: TRBJ2-3
D: TRBD1

CDR3: CASGRQYSGANVLTF
DNA: TGTGCCAGCGGGAGACAGTACTCTGGGGCCAACGTCCTGACTTTC
size: .
V: TRBV6-5
J: TRBJ2-6
D: .

CDR3: CASSSLRDSIYEQYF
DNA: TGTGCCAGCAGCTCGCTCCGGGACAGTATCTACGAGCAGTACTTC
size: .
V: TRBV11-2
J: TRBJ2-7
D: TRBD1

CDR3: CASSFGGGQANEKLFF
DNA: TGTGCCAGCAGCTTCGGTGGGGGACAGGCTAATGAAAAACTGTTTTTT
size: few
V: TRBV7-9
J: TRBJ1-4
D: TRBD1

CDR3: CASSQDGGNTIYF
DNA: TGCGCCAGCAGCCAAGATGGAGGAAACACCATATATTTT
size: .
V: TRBV4-1
J: TRBJ1-3
D: .

CDR3: CASSPPGGNTEAFF
DNA: TGTGCCAGCTCACCACCGGGGGGGAACACTGAAGCTTTCTTT
size: .
V: TRBV18
J: TRBJ1-1
D: .

CDR3: CSASRLAGLYEQYF
DNA: TGCAGTGCTAGTAGACTAGCGGGACTCTACGAGCAGTACTTC
size: few
V: TRBV20-1
J: TRBJ2-7
D: TRBD2

CDR3: CASSRQGLSNQPQHF
DNA: TGTGCCAGCAGTCGACAAGGACTCTCCAATCAGCCCCAGCATTTT
size: .
V: TRBV6-5
J: TRBJ1-5
D: .

CDR3: CASSPMRAVYEQYF
DNA: TGCGCCAGCAGCCCTATGAGGGCGGTATACGAGCAGTACTTC
size: .
V: TRBV5-1
J: TRBJ2-7
D: .

CDR3: CASSLTEYYGYTF
DNA: TGTGCCAGCAGCTTAACCGAATACTATGGCTACACCTTC
size: .
V: TRBV7-2
J: TRBJ1-2
D: .

CDR3: CASSPNPETQYF
DNA: TGTGCCAGCAGCCCGAATCCGGAGACCCAGTACTTC
size: .
V: TRBV7-6
J: TRBJ2-5
D: .

CDR3: CASSQASFRGHEDYGYTF
DNA: TGTGCCAGCAGCCAAGCCTCCTTTCGGGGGCATGAGGACTATGGCTACACCTTC
size: .
V: TRBV14
J: TRBJ1-2
D: .

CDR3: CASSPPHRIRESPLHF
DNA: TGTGCCAGCTCACCCCCACACAGAATCCGGGAATCACCCCTCCACTTT
size: once
V: TRBV18
J: TRBJ1-6
D: .

CDR3: CASSPRHKSTIYF
DNA: TGTGCCAGCAGTCCACGACACAAGTCCACCATATATTTT
size: .
V: TRBV12-3/TRBV12-4
J: TRBJ1-3
D: .

CDR3: CASSEDPSYNEQFF
DNA: TGTGCCAGCAGTGAGGACCCCTCCTACAATGAGCAGTTCTTC
size: .
V: TRBV2
J: TRBJ2-1
D: .

CDR3: CASSTGQGVLVEQYF
DNA: TGCGCCAGCAGCACGGGACAGGGGGTCCTGGTGGAGCAGTACTTC
size: .
V: TRBV5-1
J: TRBJ2-7
D: TRBD1

CDR3: CASSLGVSVAVQETQYF
DNA: TGCGCCAGCAGCTTGGGGGTATCGGTAGCGGTTCAAGAGACCCAGTACTTC
size: .
V: TRBV5-1
J: TRBJ2-5
D: .

CDR3: CASSLAAVKYF
DNA: TGTGCCAGCAGCTTAGCGGCGGTGAAGTACTTC
size: .
V: TRBV11-2
J: TRBJ2-7
D: .

CDR3: CASSPVRGIQYF
DNA: TGTGCCAGCAGCCCCGTCCGCGGGATTCAGTACTTC
size: .
V: TRBV14
J: TRBJ2-4
D: .

CDR3: CASSSAIGTGYNEQFF
DNA: TGTGCCAGTAGTAGCGCGATCGGGACAGGCTACAATGAGCAGTTCTTC
size: .
V: TRBV19
J: TRBJ2-1
D: TRBD1

CDR3: CASSLSVGTYNEQFF
DNA: TGTGCCAGCAGCTTGTCCGTGGGTACCTACAATGAGCAGTTCTTC
size: .
V: TRBV5-4
J: TRBJ2-1
D: .